The clone carrying this T cell receptor beta chain was seen only a few times. Its specificity is not known. TCR alpha and TCR beta cDNA libraries carrying sample barcodes and UMIs came from 5'RACE with constant-segment primers. TCRdb passed the 5' RACE reads through MiXCR, listing each CDR3 protein once. Among 450,000 or so distinct CDR3 sequences listed, roughly 20% were seen once. The data stem from a study of T-cell memory formation after mild COVID-19. Study-level points and caveats: While clones contracting from day 15 to 85 were balanced between CD4 and CD8, later expanders leaned CD4+. Contracting clones localized mainly to CM and EM when CD4+ and mainly to EMRA when CD8+.

This CDR3 is built from 15 residues. V was trimmed by 5 bases and J by 3 bases, leaving 20 bases between them. The germline V gene encodes CDR1 DFQATT and CDR2 SNEGSKA (reference sequence). Sequencing was carried out using PBMCs or a T cell subset sorted from them (not recorded which). This chain joins TRBV20-1 and TRBJ2-7; D could derive from TRBD1 or TRBD2 (6 bases each). The TCR sequence derives from an adult woman who had mild COVID-19 (a few samples of this study predate the infection). Cell type and time point are not known. CDR3 protein: CSAQAGGYGVYEQYF. CDR3 DNA sequence: TGCAGTGCTCAGGCCGGGGGCTACGGAGTCTACGAGCAGTACTTC.